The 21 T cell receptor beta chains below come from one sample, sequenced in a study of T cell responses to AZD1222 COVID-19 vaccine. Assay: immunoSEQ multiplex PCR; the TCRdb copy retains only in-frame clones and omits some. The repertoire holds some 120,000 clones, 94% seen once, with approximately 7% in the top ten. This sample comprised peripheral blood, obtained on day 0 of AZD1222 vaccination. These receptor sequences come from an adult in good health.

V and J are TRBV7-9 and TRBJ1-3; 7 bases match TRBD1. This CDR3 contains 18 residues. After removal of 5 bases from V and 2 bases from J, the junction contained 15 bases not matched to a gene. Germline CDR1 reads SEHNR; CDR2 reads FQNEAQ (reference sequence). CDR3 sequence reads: CASSAGTPTGPPGNTIYF. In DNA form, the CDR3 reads TGTGCCAGCAGCGCCGGTACGCCGACAGGGCCCCCTGGAAACACCATATATTTT.

This CDR3 reads CASSPAGNSPLHF. The DNA of the CDR3 is TGTGCCAGCTCACCGGCAGGGAATTCACCCCTCCACTTT. The rearrangement uses TRBV18 and TRBJ1-6; tentative D call: TRBD1 (5 bases). The V and J ends lost 3 bases and 7 bases respectively, with 7 bases between them. This CDR3 has 13 amino acids. Germline CDR1 KGHSH, CDR2 LQKENI.

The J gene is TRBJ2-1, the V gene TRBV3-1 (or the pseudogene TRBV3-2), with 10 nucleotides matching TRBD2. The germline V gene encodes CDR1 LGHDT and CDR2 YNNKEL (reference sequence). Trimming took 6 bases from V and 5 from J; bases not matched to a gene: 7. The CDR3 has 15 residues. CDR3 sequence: CASSQWTSGNNEQFF. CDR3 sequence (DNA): TGTGCCAGCAGTCAATGGACTAGCGGAAACAATGAGCAGTTCTTC.

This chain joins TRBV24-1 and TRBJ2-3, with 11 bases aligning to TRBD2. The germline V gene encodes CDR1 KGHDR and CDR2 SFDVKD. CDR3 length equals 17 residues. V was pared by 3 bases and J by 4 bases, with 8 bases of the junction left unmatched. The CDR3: CATSDGTSGEASDTQYF. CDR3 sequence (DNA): TGTGCCACCAGTGATGGGACTAGCGGAGAGGCTTCAGATACGCAGTATTTT.

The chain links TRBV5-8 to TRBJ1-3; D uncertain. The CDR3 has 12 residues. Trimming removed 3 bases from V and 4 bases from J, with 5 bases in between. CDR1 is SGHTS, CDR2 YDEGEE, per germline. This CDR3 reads CASSYRGNTIYF. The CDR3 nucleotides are TGTGCCAGCAGCTACCGGGGAAACACCATATATTTT. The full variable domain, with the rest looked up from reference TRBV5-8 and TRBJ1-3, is EAGVTQSPTHLIKTRGQQATLRCSPISGHTSVYWYQQALGLGLQFLLWYDEGEERNRGNFPPRFSGRQFPNYSSELNVNALELEDSALYLCASSYRGNTIYFGEGSWLTVV.

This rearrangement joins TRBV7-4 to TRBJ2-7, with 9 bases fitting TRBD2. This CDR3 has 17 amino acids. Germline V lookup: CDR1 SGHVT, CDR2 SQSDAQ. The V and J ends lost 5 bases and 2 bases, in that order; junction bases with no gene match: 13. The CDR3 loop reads CASSKGASGKETYEQYF. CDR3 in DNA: TGTGCCAGCAGCAAGGGGGCTAGCGGGAAGGAGACCTACGAGCAGTACTTC.

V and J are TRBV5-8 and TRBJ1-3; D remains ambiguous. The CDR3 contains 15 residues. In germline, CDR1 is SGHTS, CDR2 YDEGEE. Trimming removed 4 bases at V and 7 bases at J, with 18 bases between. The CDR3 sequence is CASSPRTAPGNTIYF. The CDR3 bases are TGTGCCAGCAGCCCTCGGACGGCGCCGGGGAACACCATATATTTT.

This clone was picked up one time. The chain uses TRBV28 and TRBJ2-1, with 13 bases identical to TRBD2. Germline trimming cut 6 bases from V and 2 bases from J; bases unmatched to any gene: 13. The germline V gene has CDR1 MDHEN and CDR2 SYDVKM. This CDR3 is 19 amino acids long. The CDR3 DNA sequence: TGTGCCAGCAGCCCCGGGGTACTAGCGGGAGGGAGGACCTACAATGAGCAGTTCTTC. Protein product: CASSPGVLAGGRTYNEQFF.

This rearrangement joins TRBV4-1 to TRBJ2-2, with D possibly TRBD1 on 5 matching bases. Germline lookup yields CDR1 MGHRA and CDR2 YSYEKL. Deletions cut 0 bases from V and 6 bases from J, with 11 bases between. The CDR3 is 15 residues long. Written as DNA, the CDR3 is TGCGCCAGCAGCCAAGATCCAGGGTCTTCCGGGGAGCTGTTTTTT. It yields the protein CASSQDPGSSGELFF.

CDR3 in DNA: TGTGCCATCAGTGAGTCAGTAGCGGGAGGGACCTACAATGAGCAGTTCTTC. Translated, it gives CAISESVAGGTYNEQFF. V usage is TRBV10-3 and J usage is TRBJ2-1, with 11 bases lining up with TRBD2. J gave up 2 bases and V 0 bases, and 3 bases lay outside the gene matches. The CDR3 has 17 amino acids. Germline V lookup: CDR1 ENHRY, CDR2 SYGVKD.

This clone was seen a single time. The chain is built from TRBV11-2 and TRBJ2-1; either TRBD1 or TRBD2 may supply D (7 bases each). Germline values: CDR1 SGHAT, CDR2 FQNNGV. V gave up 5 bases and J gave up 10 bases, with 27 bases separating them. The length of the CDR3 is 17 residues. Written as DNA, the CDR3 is TGTGCCAGCAGCCCTAGTGAGGGGGCGGGGGTACAAGGCGAGCAGTTCTTC. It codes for CASSPSEGAGVQGEQFF.

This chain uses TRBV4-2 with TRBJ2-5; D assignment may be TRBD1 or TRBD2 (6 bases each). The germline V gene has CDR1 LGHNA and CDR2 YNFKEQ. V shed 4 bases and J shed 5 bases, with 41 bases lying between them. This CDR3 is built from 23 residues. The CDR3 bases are TGTGCCAGCAGCCTCCTGGGCTACACAGGGTCTCGTAACCTCGTGGGTGGGGGGGAGACCCAGTACTTC. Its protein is CASSLLGYTGSRNLVGGGETQYF.

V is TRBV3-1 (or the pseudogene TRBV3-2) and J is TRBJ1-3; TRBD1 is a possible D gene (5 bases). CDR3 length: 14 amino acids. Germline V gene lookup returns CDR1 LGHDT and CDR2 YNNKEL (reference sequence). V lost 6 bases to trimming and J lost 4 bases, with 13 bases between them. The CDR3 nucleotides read TGTGCCAGCAGTGCCGGGACGCGGGGAAACACCATATATTTT. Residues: CASSAGTRGNTIYF.

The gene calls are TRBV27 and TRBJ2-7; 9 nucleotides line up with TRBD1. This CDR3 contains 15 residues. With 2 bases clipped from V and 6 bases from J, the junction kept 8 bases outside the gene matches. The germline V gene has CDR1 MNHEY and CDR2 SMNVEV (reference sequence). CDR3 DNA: TGTGCCAGCAGTTTAAGCCCGGGACAGGGAGCCGAGCAGTACTTC. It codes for CASSLSPGQGAEQYF.

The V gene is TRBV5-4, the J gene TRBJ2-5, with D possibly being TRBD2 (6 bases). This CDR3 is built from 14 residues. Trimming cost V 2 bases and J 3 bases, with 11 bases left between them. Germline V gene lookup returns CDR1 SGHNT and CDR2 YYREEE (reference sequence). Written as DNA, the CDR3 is TGTGCCAGCAGCTTATCGGGACTGGAAGAGACCCAGTACTTC. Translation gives CASSLSGLEETQYF.

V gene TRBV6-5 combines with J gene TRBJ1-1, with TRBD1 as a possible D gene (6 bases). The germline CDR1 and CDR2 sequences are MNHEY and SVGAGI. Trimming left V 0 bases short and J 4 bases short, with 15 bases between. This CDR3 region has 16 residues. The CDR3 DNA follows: TGTGCCAGCAGTTACTCGAGGGGGGGTACTGGCACTGAAGCTTTCTTT. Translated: CASSYSRGGTGTEAFF.

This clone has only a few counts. The CDR3 DNA follows: TGTGCCAGCAGTTTGCATGGGGCGGATCCCCGTTCCTACGAGCAGTACTTC. Translating it yields CASSLHGADPRSYEQYF. The chain couples TRBV28 to TRBJ2-7; possible D gene TRBD1, 5 bases. Trimming shortened V by 3 bases and J by 1 base, and 19 bases separated the two germline ends. This CDR3 region has 17 residues. The germline V gene encodes CDR1 MDHEN and CDR2 SYDVKM.

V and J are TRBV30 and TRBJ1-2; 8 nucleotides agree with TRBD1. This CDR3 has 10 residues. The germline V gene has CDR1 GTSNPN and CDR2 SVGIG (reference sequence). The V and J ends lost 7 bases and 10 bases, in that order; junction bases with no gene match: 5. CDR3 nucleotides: TGTGCCTCCCAGACAGGGGACTACACCTTC. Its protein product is CASQTGDYTF.

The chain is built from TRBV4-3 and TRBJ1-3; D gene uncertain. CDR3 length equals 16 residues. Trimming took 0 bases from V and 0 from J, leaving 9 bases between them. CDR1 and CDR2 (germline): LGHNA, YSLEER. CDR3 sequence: CASSQDRWSSGNTIYF. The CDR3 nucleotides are TGCGCCAGCAGCCAAGATCGATGGAGCTCTGGAAACACCATATATTTT.

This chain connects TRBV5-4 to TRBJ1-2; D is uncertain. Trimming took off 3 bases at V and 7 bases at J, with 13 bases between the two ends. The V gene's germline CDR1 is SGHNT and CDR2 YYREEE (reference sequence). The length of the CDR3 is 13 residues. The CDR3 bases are TGTGCCAGCAGCTCCCCGGAGGGAATTGGCTACACCTTC. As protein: CASSSPEGIGYTF.

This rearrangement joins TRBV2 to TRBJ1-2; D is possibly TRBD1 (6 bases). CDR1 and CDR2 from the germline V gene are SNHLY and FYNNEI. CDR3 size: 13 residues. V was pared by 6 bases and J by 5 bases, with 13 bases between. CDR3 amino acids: CASRRDTSYGYTF. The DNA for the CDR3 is TGTGCCAGCAGGCGGGACACTAGTTATGGCTACACCTTC.